Each of the 13 T cell receptor beta chains below was sequenced from the same sample in a study of blood T cells in healthy people across ages. A second PCR, run for about 6 to 11 cycles, used a sample-barcoded 5' primer plus a J-beta primer mix. Via MiXCR, TCRdb re-called the 5' RACE reads, giving one row per CDR3 protein. The profile covers about 1,000,000 distinct CDR3 sequences, with more than 35% appearing a single time and 15% to 20% taken by the ten largest. The sample taken for sequencing was blood. The receptors were gathered from a woman aged 55 to 70 in good health.

The chain combines TRBV28 with TRBJ2-4; a weak D match, TRBD2 (6 bases). The ends were cut back, 6 bases at V and 14 bases at J, with 11 bases in the middle. This CDR3 has 10 amino acids. Germline V gene data show CDR1 as MDHEN and CDR2 as SYDVKM. For the CDR3, the DNA is TGTGCCAGCAGGCGGGGTCGAGAGTACTTC. It specifies CASRRGREYF.

The chain uses TRBV28 and TRBJ2-4; D is possibly TRBD2 (5 bases). The J call is uncertain, as TRBJ2-7 better fits the DNA end. This CDR3 has 13 amino acids. Germline V lookup: CDR1 MDHEN, CDR2 SYDVKM. The CDR3 loop is CASRSASSYEQYF. The CDR3 nucleotides read TGTGCCAGTCGTAGCGCAAGCTCCTACGAGCAGTACTTC.

The chain carries TRBV5-1 and TRBJ2-5; D might be TRBD2 (6 bases). Between the trimmed V and J ends, which lost 8 bases and 0 bases, there was a span of 17 bases. Germline CDR1 reads SGHRS; CDR2 reads YFSETQ. This CDR3 is built from 15 residues. The chain's CDR3 is CASKAESGYQETQYF. CDR3 DNA sequence: TGCGCCAGTAAGGCGGAGAGCGGGTACCAAGAGACCCAGTACTTC.

This clonotype was seen a single time. The J gene is TRBJ2-7, the V gene TRBV14, with 7 positions matching TRBD2. The CDR3 covers 16 residues. Germline lookup yields CDR1 SGHDN and CDR2 FVKESK. V gave up 1 base and J gave up 7 bases; unmatched junction bases: 13. CDR3 sequence reads: CASSQVGTWEGDEQYF. CDR3 sequence (DNA): TGTGCCAGCAGCCAAGTTGGGACCTGGGAGGGCGATGAGCAGTACTTC.

The chain links TRBV14 to TRBJ2-2; TRBD2 aligns across 11 bases. The germline V gene encodes CDR1 SGHDN and CDR2 FVKESK. The CDR3 loop spans 18 amino acids. V dropped 3 bases and J dropped 4; count of bases not matched to a gene: 10. CDR3 region: CASSHSLAGALGTGELFF. CDR3 DNA sequence: TGTGCCAGCAGCCATTCACTAGCGGGGGCCCTCGGCACCGGGGAGCTGTTTTTT.

To note about this clonotype: An end of the junction differs from the germline gene, which may be a read error. The chain uses TRBV11-2 and TRBJ2-2, with D possibly called TRBD1 or TRBD2 (5 bases each). This CDR3 is 15 amino acids long. Per the germline V gene, CDR1 is SGHAT and CDR2 is FQNNGV. The CDR3 nucleotides read TGTGCCAGCAGCTTGCGAGGGACGAACACCGGGGAGCTATTTTTT. Amino acid sequence: CASSLRGTNTGELFF.

The rearrangement links TRBV7-9 to TRBJ2-5, with TRBD1 matching 9 bases. In germline, CDR1 is SEHNR, CDR2 FQNEAQ (reference sequence). CDR3 length equals 15 residues. V shed 5 bases, J shed 11 bases, and the junction held 15 bases outside the gene matches. The DNA of the CDR3 is TGTGCCAGCAGCGCGGTTGACAGGGGGGCTGGAGAGCAGTACTTC. It specifies CASSAVDRGAGEQYF.

This sequence joins TRBV5-1 and TRBJ2-1; 7 bases line up with TRBD2. J gave up 12 bases and V 0 bases, and 15 bases lay outside the gene matches. Germline CDR1 and CDR2: SGHRS and YFSETQ. The CDR3 runs to 16 residues. CDR3 residues: CASSLEYRRESLGQFF. Here the CDR3 DNA reads TGCGCCAGCAGCTTGGAGTATCGGCGGGAGTCCCTAGGGCAGTTCTTC. Full variable domain (outside the CDR3, taken from reference TRBV5-1 and TRBJ2-1): KAGVTQTPRYLIKTRGQQVTLSCSPISGHRSVSWYQQTPGQGLQFLFEYFSETQRNKGNFPGRFSGRQFSNSRSEMNVSTLELGDSALYLCASSLEYRRESLGQFFGPGTRLTVL.

The rearrangement links TRBV1 to TRBJ2-7; the table gives TRBD1 as D, unverified against the DNA. TRBV1 is a documented pseudogene. The CDR3 is made up of 14 amino acids. CDR3 in DNA: TGCACCAGCAGAGGGGACAGGGCGATAGACGAGCAGTACTTC. Protein sequence: CTSRGDRAIDEQYF.

The J gene is TRBJ1-4, the V gene TRBV27; unclear D gene. Germline V CDR1 and CDR2: MNHEY, SMNVEV (reference sequence). With 2 bases removed from V and 8 bases from J, the gap between germline ends came to 12 bases. The CDR3 totals 14 residues. The CDR3 DNA follows: TGTGCCAGCAGTTTAAGAAGCGCTAGCGAAAAACTGTTTTTT. Amino acids: CASSLRSASEKLFF.

This rearrangement joins TRBV5-5 to TRBJ1-2; D is uncertain. The V end was cut by 4 bases, the J end by 4 bases, with 14 bases between. There are 14 residues in the CDR3. CDR1 is SGHKS, CDR2 YYEKEE, per germline (reference sequence). The CDR3 loop is CASSVAADPYGYTF. The CDR3 DNA reads TGTGCCAGCAGCGTGGCGGCCGACCCCTATGGCTACACCTTC.

This clonotype came up once. In nucleotides, the CDR3 is TGTGCCAGCAGCTTAGTTCAGGGACAGGGGGATGAGCAGTTCTTC. Translating it yields CASSLVQGQGDEQFF. The rearrangement uses TRBV7-6 and TRBJ2-1, with TRBD1 identical over 11 bases. Germline V gene lookup returns CDR1 SGHVS and CDR2 FNYEAQ. J lost 8 bases, V lost 1 base, and 4 bases had no gene match. The CDR3 runs 15 residues.

This chain uses TRBV3-1 with TRBJ1-4; no reliable D call. The CDR3 consists of 15 residues. V lost 4 bases, J lost 8 bases, and 17 bases lay in between. Germline loops: CDR1 LGHDT, CDR2 YNNKEL (reference sequence). The CDR3 DNA sequence: TGTGCCAGCAGCCGAAACAGAAAGAATTCGGAAAAACTGTTTTTT. Encoded protein: CASSRNRKNSEKLFF.